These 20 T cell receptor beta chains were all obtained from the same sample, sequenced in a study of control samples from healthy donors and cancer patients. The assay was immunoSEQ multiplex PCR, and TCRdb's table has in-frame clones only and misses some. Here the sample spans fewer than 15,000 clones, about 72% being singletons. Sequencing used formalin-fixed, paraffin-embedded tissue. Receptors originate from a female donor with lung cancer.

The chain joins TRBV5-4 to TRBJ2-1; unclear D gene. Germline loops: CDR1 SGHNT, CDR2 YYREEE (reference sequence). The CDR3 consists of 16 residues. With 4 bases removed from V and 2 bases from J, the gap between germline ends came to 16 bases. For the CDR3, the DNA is TGTGCCAGCAGCAGCGTTTCCCTTCGGACCTACAATGAGCAGTTCTTC. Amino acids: CASSSVSLRTYNEQFF.

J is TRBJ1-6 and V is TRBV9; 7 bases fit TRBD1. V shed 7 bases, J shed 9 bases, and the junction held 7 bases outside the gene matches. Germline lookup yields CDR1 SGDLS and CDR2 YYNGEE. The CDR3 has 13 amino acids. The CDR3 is CASGTDQISPLHF. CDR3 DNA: TGTGCCAGCGGGACAGATCAAATTTCACCCCTCCACTTT.

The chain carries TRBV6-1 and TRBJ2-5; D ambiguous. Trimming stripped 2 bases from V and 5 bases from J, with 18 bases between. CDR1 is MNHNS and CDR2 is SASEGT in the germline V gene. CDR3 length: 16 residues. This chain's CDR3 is CASSEMERIPGETQYF. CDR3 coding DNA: TGTGCCAGCAGTGAAATGGAAAGAATACCCGGGGAGACCCAGTACTTC.

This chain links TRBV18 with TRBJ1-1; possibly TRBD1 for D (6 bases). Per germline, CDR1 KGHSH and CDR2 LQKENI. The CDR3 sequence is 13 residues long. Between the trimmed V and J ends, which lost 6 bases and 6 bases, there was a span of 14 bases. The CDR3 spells CASSAGGSPEAFF. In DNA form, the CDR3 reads TGTGCCAGCTCCGCTGGGGGCAGTCCTGAAGCTTTCTTT.

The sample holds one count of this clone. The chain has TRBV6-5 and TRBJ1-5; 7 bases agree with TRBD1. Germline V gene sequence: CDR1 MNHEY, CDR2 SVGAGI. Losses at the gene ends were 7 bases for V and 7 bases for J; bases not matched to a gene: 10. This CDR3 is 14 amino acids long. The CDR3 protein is CASKARQGQQPQHF. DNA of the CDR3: TGTGCCAGCAAAGCACGACAGGGTCAACAGCCCCAGCATTTT.

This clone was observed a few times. DNA of the CDR3: TGTGCCAGCAGTTACTCTTGGAATCAGCCCCAGCATTTT. It is translated as CASSYSWNQPQHF. The rearrangement joins TRBV6-5 to TRBJ1-5; no definite D call. The CDR3 is 13 amino acids. The germline gives CDR1 MNHEY, CDR2 SVGAGI. The V and J ends lost 0 bases and 4 bases respectively, with 4 bases between them.

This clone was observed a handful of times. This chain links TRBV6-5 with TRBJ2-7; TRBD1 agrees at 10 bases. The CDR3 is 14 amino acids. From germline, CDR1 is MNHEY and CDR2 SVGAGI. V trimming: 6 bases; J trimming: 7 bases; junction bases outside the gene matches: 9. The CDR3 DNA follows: TGTGCCAGCAGGACCGGGACAGGGGCTTCGGAGCAGTACTTC. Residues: CASRTGTGASEQYF.

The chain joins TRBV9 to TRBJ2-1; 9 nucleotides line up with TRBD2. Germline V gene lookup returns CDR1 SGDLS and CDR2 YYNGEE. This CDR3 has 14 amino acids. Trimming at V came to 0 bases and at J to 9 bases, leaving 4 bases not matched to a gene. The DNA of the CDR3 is TGTGCCAGCAGCGTAGATAGCGGGAGTGTTGAGCAGTTCTTC. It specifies CASSVDSGSVEQFF.

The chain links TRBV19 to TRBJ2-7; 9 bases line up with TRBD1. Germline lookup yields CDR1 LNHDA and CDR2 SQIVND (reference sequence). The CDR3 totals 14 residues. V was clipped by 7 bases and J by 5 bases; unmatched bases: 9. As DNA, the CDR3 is TGTGCCAGTAAAGAGGGGGACAGGGCCCACGAGCAGTACTTC. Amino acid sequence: CASKEGDRAHEQYF.

The CDR3 region has the DNA TGCGCCAGCAGCTCGGACAGAGAGGTGCAGTACTTC. Translation gives CASSSDREVQYF. The genes are TRBV5-1 and TRBJ2-7; tentatively, D is TRBD1 (6 bases). This CDR3 is 12 amino acids long. From germline, CDR1 is SGHRS and CDR2 YFSETQ. V lost 3 bases to trimming and J lost 9 bases, with 13 bases between them.

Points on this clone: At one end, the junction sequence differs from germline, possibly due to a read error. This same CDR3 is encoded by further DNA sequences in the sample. The CDR3 DNA follows: TGTGCCATCAGACGCCAGACGGGGGGCCCCTACGAACAGTACTTC. This sequence encodes CAIRRQTGGPYEQYF. This chain uses TRBV10-3 with TRBJ2-7; perhaps TRBD2 as D (7 bases). The CDR3 covers 15 residues. Germline CDR1 and CDR2: ENHRY and SYGVKD.

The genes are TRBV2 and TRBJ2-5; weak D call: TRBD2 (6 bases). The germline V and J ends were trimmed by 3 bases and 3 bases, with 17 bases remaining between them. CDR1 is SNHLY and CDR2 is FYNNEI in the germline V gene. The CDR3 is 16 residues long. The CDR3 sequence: CASSEAGLGGEETQYF. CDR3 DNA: TGTGCCAGCAGTGAGGCCGGATTGGGGGGAGAAGAGACCCAGTACTTC.

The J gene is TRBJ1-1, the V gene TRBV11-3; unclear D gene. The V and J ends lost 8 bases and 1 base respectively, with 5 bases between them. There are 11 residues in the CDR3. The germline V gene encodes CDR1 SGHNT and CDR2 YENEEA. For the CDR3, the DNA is TGTGCCAGCGGCAGGAACACTGAAGCTTTCTTT. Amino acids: CASGRNTEAFF. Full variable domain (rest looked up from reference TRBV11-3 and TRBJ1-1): EAGVVQSPRYKIIEKKQPVAFWCNPISGHNTLYWYLQNLGQGPELLIRYENEEAVDDSQLPKDRFSAERLKGVDSTLKIQPAELGDSAVYLCASGRNTEAFFGQGTRLTVV.

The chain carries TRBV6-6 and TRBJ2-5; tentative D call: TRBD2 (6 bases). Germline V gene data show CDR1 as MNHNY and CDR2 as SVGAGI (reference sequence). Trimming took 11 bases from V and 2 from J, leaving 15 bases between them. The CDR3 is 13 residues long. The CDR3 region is CAVAAQTQETQYF. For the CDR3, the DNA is TGTGCCGTAGCGGCACAGACTCAAGAGACCCAGTACTTC.

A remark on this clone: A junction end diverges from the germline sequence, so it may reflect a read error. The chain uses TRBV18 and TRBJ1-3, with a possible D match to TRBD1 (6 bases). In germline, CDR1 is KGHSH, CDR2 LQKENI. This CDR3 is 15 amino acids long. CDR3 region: CANSSGTHSGNTIYF. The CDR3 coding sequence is TGTGCCAACTCATCGGGGACACACTCTGGAAACACCATATATTTT.

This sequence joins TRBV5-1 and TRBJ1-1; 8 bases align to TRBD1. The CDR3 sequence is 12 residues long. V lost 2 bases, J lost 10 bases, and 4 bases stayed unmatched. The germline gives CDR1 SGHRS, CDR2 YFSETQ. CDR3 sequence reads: CASSFTGTGAFF. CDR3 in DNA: TGCGCCAGCAGCTTTACCGGGACAGGAGCTTTCTTT.

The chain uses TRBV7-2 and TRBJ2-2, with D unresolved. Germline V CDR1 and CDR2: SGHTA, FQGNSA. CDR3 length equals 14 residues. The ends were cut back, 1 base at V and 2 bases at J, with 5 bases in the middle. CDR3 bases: TGTGCCAGCAGCTTAGACTACAACACCGGGGAGCTGTTTTTT. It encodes CASSLDYNTGELFF.

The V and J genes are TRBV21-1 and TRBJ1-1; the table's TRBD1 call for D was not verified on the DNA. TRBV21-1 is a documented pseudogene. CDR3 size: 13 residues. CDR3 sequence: CASSKGQNTEAFF. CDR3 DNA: TGTGCCAGCAGCAAGGGACAGAACACTGAAGCTTTCTTT.

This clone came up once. The CDR3 sequence: CASSAQGETTEAFF. The CDR3 nucleotides are TGTGCCAGCAGCGCACAGGGTGAGACCACTGAAGCTTTCTTT. This sequence joins TRBV7-9 and TRBJ1-1; D may be TRBD1 (6 bases). CDR1 SEHNR and CDR2 FQNEAQ come from the germline V gene (reference sequence). Deletions cut 5 bases from V and 4 bases from J, with 14 bases between. This CDR3 is built from 14 residues.

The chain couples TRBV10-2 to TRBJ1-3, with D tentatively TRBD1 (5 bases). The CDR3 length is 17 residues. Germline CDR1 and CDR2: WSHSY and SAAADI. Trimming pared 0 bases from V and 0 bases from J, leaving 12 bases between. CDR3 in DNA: TGCGCCAGCAGTGAGTCTGCCGGACATTACTCTGGAAACACCATATATTTT. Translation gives CASSESAGHYSGNTIYF.